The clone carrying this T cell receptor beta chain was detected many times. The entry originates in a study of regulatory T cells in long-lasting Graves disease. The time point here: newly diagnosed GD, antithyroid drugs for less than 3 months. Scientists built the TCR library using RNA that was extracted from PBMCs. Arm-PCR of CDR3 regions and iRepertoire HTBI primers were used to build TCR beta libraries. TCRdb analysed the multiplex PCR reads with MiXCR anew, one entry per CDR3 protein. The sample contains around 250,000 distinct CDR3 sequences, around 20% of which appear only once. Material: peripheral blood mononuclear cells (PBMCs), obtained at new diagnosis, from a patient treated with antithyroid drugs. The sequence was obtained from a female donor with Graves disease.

The CDR3 here is CASSLYRETEAFF. The CDR3 coding sequence is TGTGCCAGCAGCTTATACAGGGAAACTGAAGCTTTCTTT. The J gene is TRBJ1-1, the V gene TRBV7-3; TRBD1 is a possible D gene (6 bases). V lost 2 bases and J lost 5, with 9 bases in between. Germline V gene lookup returns CDR1 SGHTA and CDR2 FQGTGA. The CDR3 consists of 13 residues.